What follows is one T cell receptor beta chain and its context. This clone's antigen is unknown. Qualities for individual bases were not recorded, and no much larger clone is one base off. This specimen's time point label, per the study, means: baseline before oral tofacitinib. Peripheral blood and lesional scalp punch biopsies were obtained from patients with alopecia areata. After PBMCs were isolated by density centrifugation and stained for CD3, CD4 and CD8, a FACSAria was used to sort CD4+ and CD8+ T cells. The data originate from a study of CD8+ T cells in alopecia areata (dated by TCRdb to about 2018). Turning to the overall study: Treated patients were enrolled in an open-label pilot trial of oral tofacitinib, 5 to 10 mg twice daily, for moderate-to-severe alopecia areata. Patients stayed on tofacitinib for 6 to 18 months and then had 6 months of follow-up off drug so that delayed response and recurrence could be assessed. High-throughput TCRbeta sequencing was used to examine T cell clonal expansion in alopecia areata in both the C3H/HeJ mouse model and human patients. Human TCRbeta sequencing covered scalp tissue and sorted CD4+ and CD8+ peripheral blood T cells from patchy and totalis/universalis alopecia areata patients and healthy controls. Biopsies were taken from tofacitinib-treated patients at baseline and again at 4 and 24 weeks into treatment, and several of those patients also had a later scalp biopsy. Scalp clonality was compared across normal scalp (n=4), patchy alopecia areata scalp (n=8), and alopecia totalis/universalis scalp (n=8). RNA came from the PAXgene miRNA kit for fixed scalp, the miRNeasy kit for PBMCs, and the RNeasy kit for mouse skin. immunoSEQ multiplex PCR using 35 Vbeta forward primers and 13 Jbeta reverse primers was used to amplify TCRbeta CDR3 regions. General conclusions and limits of the study: Resident alphabeta T cells in normal human skin are also sequenced, complicating scalp TCR repertoire analysis, unlike mouse skin dominated by gammadelta T cells. Higher clonality and more expanded CD8+ clones were observed in lesional scalp than in normal scalp, particularly in alopecia totalis/universalis, a finding suggestive of antigenic drive. Shared TCR sequences between patients were less evident than in mice, which may be partly attributable to HLA diversity in the patient population.

The library was built by means of the immunoSEQ multiplex PCR assay. RNA was extracted from all samples and reverse transcribed into cDNA as template for TCR sequencing. SuperScript III was used to make first-strand cDNA, primed with a 2:1 mix of oligo-dT and random hexamers. A synthetic immune receptor repertoire was used to assess amplification bias, and residual bias was removed computationally. In the original analysis: After raw reads were preprocessed to remove errors, the CDR3 was defined following IMGT conventions as running from the conserved cysteine to phenylalanine. Clonality was calculated as 1 minus Shannon entropy normalized by log2 of the number of productive unique TCRs. Scalp TCRbeta sequences were cross-referenced with sorted blood CD4 and CD8 repertoires so that the CD4 or CD8 identity of scalp clones could be inferred. The table was pulled from immuneACCESS by TCRdb, which kept in-frame rearrangements only. Such tables lose some clones; where checked, under half of the loss comes from unresolved V genes, and the rest has no known cause. V and J calls and clone size are copied from that table; D and trimming were computed from the DNA. The sample table holds fewer than 200,000 clones, of which roughly 70% were seen once. 10% to 12% of the sample comes from the top ten.

The TCR sequence derives from a human donor with alopecia areata. This material consisted of CD8+ T cells sorted from blood, taken at week 0.

CDR3 reads: CASSYSARYAGNTIYF. The nucleotide sequence is TGTGCCAGCAGTTACTCGGCCCGGTACGCGGGAAACACCATATATTTT. The chain joins TRBV6-5 to TRBJ1-3; no D segment can be confidently identified. There are 16 amino acids in the CDR3, from cysteine to phenylalanine inclusive. The entry retains the CDR3 DNA only, 48 bases that are in frame from base 1. V is cut by 0 bases and J by 4 bases, and the space between the germline ends is 13 bases. CDR1 MNHEY and CDR2 SVGAGI are derived from the germline V gene.